The TCR beta chain under discussion was sequenced for a study of shared clonotypes between healthy human individuals (TCRdb year 2020). As for the study more broadly: Two women and a few men aged 18 to 49 years were included in the cohort. Different laboratories and diverse techniques were used to prepare libraries and sequence TCR repertoires, to increase sequencing depth and limit assay-specific biases. To estimate repertoire size and how much clonotype sharing occurs between individuals, the study deeply sequenced the blood TCR repertoires of about five healthy adults. Per donor, three plates each were used for CD4 naive and CD4 memory, two for CD8 naive, and one for CD8 memory. Per donor, leukapheresis produced somewhere between about 0.9 and 10 billion PBMCs. Overall results and qualifications from the work: Rarefaction of sorted-subset datasets indicated incomplete sequencing despite the large sequencing depth. Naive subsets generally had larger estimated clonotype richness than memory subsets did. The genetic and exposure-history diversity represented was limited by the small number of donors. Based on pairwise subsampling, the degree of clonotype sharing among donors was expected to be affected by sequencing depth. Sampling was restricted to blood, and TCR repertoires in tissues likely differ from the TCR repertoires found in blood. Approximately 5% of naive CD4, 3.5% of naive CD8, approximately 2% of memory CD4, and 0.4% of memory CD8 clonotypes were shared across several donors. Clonotypes shared by all four sorted-subset donors showed higher generation probabilities than non-shared clonotypes.

The germline V gene specifies MGHDK as CDR1 and SYGVNS as CDR2. V gives up 6 bases and J gives up 7 bases, and the segment between their germline ends measures 15 bases. The CDR3 numbers 14 residues from cysteine through phenylalanine. Left in the record is the CDR3 DNA by itself, 42 bases read in frame from the first base. To note about this clone: This clone's antigen is unknown. Nothing much larger sits one base from this clone, and base qualities are not available.

Using the deep immunoSEQ assay, multiplex PCR amplified TCR CDR3 regions from genomic DNA. Extracted genomic DNA from each cell subset was distributed evenly across all wells of several immunoSEQ 96-well plates, and each plate was treated as a replicate. For sorted subsets, around 200 ng genomic DNA, equal to tens of thousands of T cell genomes, was loaded into each replicate PCR. Purified libraries were measured with a Qubit 3.0 fluorometer, size-checked on a Bioanalyzer 2100, and measured again with the KAPA Library Quantification kit. Each immunoSEQ 96-well plate was sequenced on its own single-read 150-cycle Illumina NextSeq 550 flow cell. The study's own analysis went as follows. Because only junctional sequences without quality scores were contained in the immunoSEQ output, filtering matching that applied to full-length reads could not be performed. Sequences were annotated with PyIR, a Python wrapper for IgBLAST v1.9, and V/J genes and CDR3 were assigned using IMGT germline references. Reads were removed for weak V/J assignments (E-value above 1e-6), missing CDR3, stop codons, out-of-frame junctions, or ambiguous translated residues. V3J clonotypes were defined as sequences sharing an identical inferred V gene, J gene, and CDR3 amino acid sequence. Percentage overlap between repertoires was calculated by dividing the number of shared unique clonotypes by the size of the smaller repertoire. Richness of each repertoire was evaluated using RTK rarefaction, the Chao1 estimator, and Recon v2.1 estimates of unobserved clonotypes. For all TCRbeta clonotypes obtained by the gDNA method from a few donors, generation probabilities were computed with OLGA. TCRdb obtained this table from immuneACCESS and retained in-frame rearrangements with V and J assigned. These tables miss some clones; where compared with another copy, unresolved V genes account for less than half of the shortfall, and the remainder is unexplained. That table is the source of V, J and clone size, and D and trimming were worked out from the DNA. The sample table records fewer than 850,000 clones; roughly 96% of these occur just once. The ten largest clonotypes hold about 0.25% of the sample.

CD8 naive samples were obtained by positive selection for CCR7 among CD45RO-negative cells, yielding a CD45RA+CCR7+ population from which TemRA cells were excluded. Donors were healthy HIV-negative adults with no recently reported acute infections or vaccinations. Only Caucasian adults living in Nashville, Tennessee, USA were represented among the donors. Blood was obtained by leukapheresis, after which PBMCs were separated by Ficoll-Histopaque density gradient centrifugation and cryopreserved in liquid nitrogen vapor phase. Analytical flow cytometry was used to check the purity and quantity of each magnetically sorted T cell population. Genomic DNA was isolated from each sorted fraction and quantified by UV absorbance on a Nanodrop 2000c.

Material: naive CD8+ T cells sorted from blood. The cell subset or site tag for this specimen amounts to: CD45RA+CCR7+. Here the chain combines TRBV25-1 and TRBJ2-2; the D gene cannot be named for sure. The sequence derives from a man aged 30 to 39 in good health. The DNA sequence is as follows: TGTGCCAGCAGCAACCCCACAAAACGCGGGGAGCTGTTTTTT. Its protein product is CASSNPTKRGELFF. Outside the CDR3, residues come from the reference TRBV25-1 and TRBJ2-2 proteins, so the full variable domain is: EADIYQTPRYLVIGTGKKITLECSQTMGHDKMYWYQQDPGMELHLIHYSYGVNSTEKGDLSSESTVSRIRTEHFPLTLESARPSHTSQYLCASSNPTKRGELFFGEGSRLTVL.